The rows below give T cell receptor beta chains drawn from one sample of a study of beta chain features in type 1 diabetes. Some clones are missing from TCRdb's copy, which holds only in-frame ones; the method was immunoSEQ multiplex PCR. Of roughly 300,000 clones in the sample, roughly 13% are singletons; the top ten hold about 0.015%. The sequencing sample was made of naive CD4+ T cells from blood. The receptor source for this set is a man aged 25 to 40 with type 1 diabetes. Each CDR3 is given with its conserved first and last residue. The order of the fields is J gene, D gene, V gene, clone size, CDR3 DNA, CDR3 protein. D genes are given only for firm matches. For some rows the clone size is stated as once, few or many, or as a class when expanded; others skip it.

J: TRBJ1-3
D: .
V: TRBV6-6
size: few
DNA: TGTGCCAGCATCGAGGAAAACACCATATATTTT
CDR3: CASIEENTIYF

J: TRBJ2-7
D: TRBD2
V: TRBV6-5
size: few
DNA: TGTGCCAGCAGTTACTGGCTAGCGGGAACGTACGAGCAGTACTTC
CDR3: CASSYWLAGTYEQYF

J: TRBJ2-3
D: TRBD2
V: TRBV14
size: few
DNA: TGTGCCAGCAGCCTGACTAGCGGTATTTCCACAGATACGCAGTATTTT
CDR3: CASSLTSGISTDTQYF

J: TRBJ2-1
D: .
V: TRBV7-8
size: .
DNA: TGTGCCAGCAGCTTAGTAACGCTAGCCGGCTACAATGAGCAGTTCTTC
CDR3: CASSLVTLAGYNEQFF

J: TRBJ1-1
D: TRBD1
V: TRBV18
size: .
DNA: TGTGCCAGCTCATCTGAGACAGGGAGTCTGATGAACACTGAAGCTTTCTTT
CDR3: CASSSETGSLMNTEAFF

J: TRBJ2-7
D: .
V: TRBV7-8
size: .
DNA: TGTGCCAGCAGCTTATTTCAAGGGGCACCGTACGAGCAGTACTTC
CDR3: CASSLFQGAPYEQYF

J: TRBJ2-7
D: .
V: TRBV6-5
size: .
DNA: TGTGCCAGCAGTGGGACTACAGGGAACTACGAGCAGTACTTC
CDR3: CASSGTTGNYEQYF

J: TRBJ2-1
D: TRBD2
V: TRBV5-4
size: few
DNA: TGTGCCAGCAGCACCTTAACTAGCGGGCTGAACAATGAGCAGTTCTTC
CDR3: CASSTLTSGLNNEQFF

J: TRBJ1-2
D: .
V: TRBV14
size: .
DNA: TGTGCCAGCAGCCATCTCAAGTCAGGATATGGCTACACCTTC
CDR3: CASSHLKSGYGYTF

J: TRBJ2-3
D: .
V: TRBV7-2
size: .
DNA: TGTGCCAGCAGCTTGGGGACTTCCGCAGATACGCAGTATTTT
CDR3: CASSLGTSADTQYF

J: TRBJ2-1
D: .
V: TRBV15
size: .
DNA: TGTGCCACCAGCAGAGAACCCAGGGTTCTTGAGCAGTTCTTC
CDR3: CATSREPRVLEQFF

J: TRBJ2-7
D: .
V: TRBV15
size: .
DNA: TGTGCCACCAGCAGAGAGGCGGGAATATCCGACGAGCAGTACTTC
CDR3: CATSREAGISDEQYF